This passage covers 18 T cell receptor beta chains from one sample sequenced in a study of blood T cell repertoires in COVID-19. Generated by immunoSEQ multiplex PCR, the TCRdb table keeps only in-frame clones and is missing some. The data show roughly 100,000 clones, approximately 85% seen once. The sequenced sample was peripheral blood. The receptor set was obtained from a human donor in a cohort sampled during active COVID-19.

This chain joins TRBV6-1 and TRBJ1-3; D is possibly TRBD1 (6 bases). CDR1 and CDR2 (germline): MNHNS, SASEGT. CDR3 length: 15 residues. V lost 3 bases and J lost 1, with 10 bases in between. CDR3 protein: CASSDGGASGNTIYF. As DNA, the CDR3 is TGTGCCAGCAGTGACGGGGGGGCATCTGGAAACACCATATATTTT.

The chain is built from TRBV5-1 and TRBJ2-7; 11 bases fit TRBD1. CDR3 length: 15 residues. Germline assignment: CDR1 SGHRS and CDR2 YFSETQ. Trimming cost V 3 bases and J 3 bases; bases outside gene matches: 5. The CDR3: CASSSGTGGIYEQYF. As DNA, the CDR3 is TGCGCCAGCAGCTCCGGGACAGGGGGTATCTACGAGCAGTACTTC.

This clone was observed a few times. V is TRBV28 and J is TRBJ2-7, with D uncertain. From germline, CDR1 is MDHEN and CDR2 SYDVKM. The CDR3 spans 14 residues. V was clipped by 6 bases and J by 3 bases, with 15 bases between them. The CDR3 protein is CASSRPGSDYEQYF. For the CDR3, the DNA is TGTGCCAGCAGCCGACCTGGCAGCGACTACGAGCAGTACTTC.

The chain joins TRBV10-3 to TRBJ1-2; 8 bases are a match to TRBD1. The germline V gene has CDR1 ENHRY and CDR2 SYGVKD. This CDR3 region has 15 residues. The V gene end was trimmed by 4 bases and the J gene end by 8 bases; junction bases not matched to a gene: 12. This CDR3 is CAISADIQGASGYTF. DNA of the CDR3: TGTGCCATCAGTGCGGATATCCAGGGGGCGTCAGGCTACACCTTC.

This clone appeared once. V usage is TRBV18 and J usage is TRBJ1-1; 7 bases match TRBD1. With V trimmed by 2 bases and J by 0 bases, 6 bases remained unmatched. Germline lookup yields CDR1 KGHSH and CDR2 LQKENI. This CDR3 region has 16 residues. CDR3 sequence (DNA): TGTGCCAGCTCACCATGGACAGGATCCATGAACACTGAAGCTTTCTTT. It translates to CASSPWTGSMNTEAFF.

The chain joins TRBV9 to TRBJ2-3; weak D call: TRBD1 (5 bases). Germline V CDR1 and CDR2: SGDLS, YYNGEE. Trimming cost V 5 bases and J 3 bases, with 10 bases left between them. This CDR3 has 13 residues. CDR3 nucleotides: TGTGCCAGCAGTGGCAGGGTTACAGATACGCAGTATTTT. It is translated as CASSGRVTDTQYF.

This clone was seen just once. The chain employs TRBV19 and TRBJ1-4; D is possibly TRBD1 (6 bases). The V gene's germline CDR1 is LNHDA and CDR2 SQIVND (reference sequence). V lost 4 bases and J 7 bases, leaving 10 bases between the germline ends. CDR3 length: 13 residues. The CDR3 sequence: CASSTGVVEKLFF. The CDR3 DNA reads TGTGCCAGTAGTACAGGGGTCGTTGAAAAACTGTTTTTT.

This clone has only one observation. The chain links TRBV12-5 to TRBJ1-1; maybe TRBD1 (6 bases). Per the germline V gene, CDR1 is LGHNT and CDR2 is FRNRAP. This CDR3 has 13 residues. The V gene lost 3 bases and the J gene lost 1 base, with 6 bases spanning the gap. CDR3 loop: CASGLQGNTEAFF. CDR3 nucleotides: TGTGCTAGTGGTTTACAGGGGAACACTGAAGCTTTCTTT.

The chain is built from TRBV5-4 and TRBJ2-7; 7 bases map to TRBD1. V dropped 4 bases and J dropped 4; count of bases not matched to a gene: 17. The CDR3 is 17 amino acids. Per the germline V gene, CDR1 is SGHNT and CDR2 is YYREEE (reference sequence). In nucleotides, the CDR3 is TGTGCCAGCAGCCCCGGGCAGGCGACAGGGATCTATTACGAGCAGTACTTC. Encoded protein: CASSPGQATGIYYEQYF.

The chain couples TRBV6-5 to TRBJ1-1; D remains ambiguous. Between the trimmed V and J ends, which lost 8 bases and 1 base, there was a span of 11 bases. Germline V lookup: CDR1 MNHEY, CDR2 SVGAGI. The CDR3 has 13 residues. The CDR3 loop is CASAPIENTEAFF. CDR3 bases: TGTGCCAGCGCCCCCATAGAGAACACTGAAGCTTTCTTT.

This sequence joins TRBV7-2 and TRBJ1-2, with D tentatively TRBD1 (5 bases). Germline values: CDR1 SGHTA, CDR2 FQGNSA. The V end was cut by 7 bases, the J end by 6 bases, with 24 bases between. The CDR3 has 16 amino acids. The CDR3 nucleotides read TGTGCCAGCACCGTAGGACTCATGGGGGGTTCTAATGGCTACACCTTC. Translation: CASTVGLMGGSNGYTF. Full variable domain (outside the CDR3, taken from reference TRBV7-2 and TRBJ1-2): GAGVSQSPSNKVTEKGKDVELRCDPISGHTALYWYRQSLGQGLEFLIYFQGNSAPDKSGLPSDRFSAERTGGSVSTLTIQRTQQEDSAVYLCASTVGLMGGSNGYTFGSGTRLTVV.

This clone appeared a few times. The V and J genes are TRBV27 and TRBJ2-1, with 10 bases fitting TRBD2. From germline, CDR1 is MNHEY and CDR2 SMNVEV (reference sequence). The V segment lost 4 bases and the J segment 4 bases; nucleotides outside the gene matches: 7. The CDR3 loop spans 16 amino acids. The CDR3 DNA sequence: TGTGCCAGCAGTTCCCTGACTAGCGGGCGGTACAATGAGCAGTTCTTC. Residues: CASSSLTSGRYNEQFF.

The V and J genes are TRBV7-3 and TRBJ2-2, with a weak D call TRBD1 (6 bases). Germline loops: CDR1 SGHTA, CDR2 FQGTGA. The V and J ends lost 5 bases and 4 bases respectively, with 26 bases between them. The CDR3 is 19 residues long. The CDR3 protein is CASSNITGSHVGRTGELFF. The CDR3 DNA is TGTGCCAGCAGCAACATTACAGGGAGTCACGTAGGTCGCACCGGGGAGCTGTTTTTT. Full variable domain (remainder filled in from reference TRBV7-3 and TRBJ2-2): GAGVSQTPSNKVTEKGKYVELRCDPISGHTALYWYRQSLGQGPEFLIYFQGTGAADDSGLPNDRFFAVRPEGSVSTLKIQRTERGDSAVYLCASSNITGSHVGRTGELFFGEGSRLTVL.

This chain's CDR3 is CASSQVSITGELFF. The CDR3, as DNA: TGCGCCAGCAGCCAAGTCAGTATAACCGGGGAGCTGTTTTTT. The chain uses TRBV4-1 and TRBJ2-2, with D hard to call. CDR1 and CDR2 from the germline V gene are MGHRA and YSYEKL. CDR3 length equals 14 residues. The V and J ends lost 1 base and 5 bases respectively, with 8 bases between them.

The chain combines TRBV4-3 with TRBJ2-3; unclear D gene. Germline V CDR1 and CDR2: LGHNA, YSLEER. V lost 0 bases to trimming and J lost 2 bases, with 15 bases between them. The CDR3 totals 17 residues. DNA for the CDR3: TGCGCCAGCAGCCAAGATCTCAGACGGGTTGCCACAGATACGCAGTATTTT. Amino acid sequence: CASSQDLRRVATDTQYF.

The chain links TRBV10-1 to TRBJ2-7; possibly TRBD2 for D (5 bases). The CDR3 consists of 14 residues. Germline V gene lookup returns CDR1 WNHNN and CDR2 SYGVQD (reference sequence). V was pared by 3 bases and J by 4 bases, with 13 bases between. The CDR3 DNA sequence: TGCGCCAGCAGTGAATCAACTAGTGCATACGAGCAGTACTTC. Protein product: CASSESTSAYEQYF.

The rearrangement links TRBV4-1 to TRBJ2-7; the D gene is possibly TRBD2 (5 bases). Germline V gene data show CDR1 as MGHRA and CDR2 as YSYEKL. The CDR3 length is 18 residues. V lost 0 bases and J lost 0, with 18 bases in between. CDR3 loop: CASSQDLALGLSSYEQYF. Written as DNA, the CDR3 is TGCGCCAGCAGCCAAGACTTGGCGTTAGGACTTTCCTCCTACGAGCAGTACTTC.

This clone appeared a few times. This chain links TRBV7-9 with TRBJ1-1; 12 positions agree with TRBD1. V was pared by 5 bases and J by 1 base, with 14 bases of the junction left unmatched. The CDR3 has 19 amino acids. Germline V gene sequence: CDR1 SEHNR, CDR2 FQNEAQ (reference sequence). In DNA form, the CDR3 reads TGTGCCAGCAGCCCTCCCATGGGGACAGGGGGCGCAAGGAACACTGAAGCTTTCTTT. Its protein product is CASSPPMGTGGARNTEAFF.